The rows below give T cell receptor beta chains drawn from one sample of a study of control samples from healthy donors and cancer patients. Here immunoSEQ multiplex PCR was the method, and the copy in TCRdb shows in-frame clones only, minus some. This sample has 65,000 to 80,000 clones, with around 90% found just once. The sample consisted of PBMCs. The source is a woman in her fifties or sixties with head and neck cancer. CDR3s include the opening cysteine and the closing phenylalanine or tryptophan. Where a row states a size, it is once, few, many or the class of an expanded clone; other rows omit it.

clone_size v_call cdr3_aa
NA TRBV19 CASSPMSGGSYNEQFF
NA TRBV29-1 CSVEALGQGAPGAVYGYTF
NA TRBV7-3 CASSPPGTGGPGANVLTF
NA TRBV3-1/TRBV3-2 CASRHSGVTYEQYF
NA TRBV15 CATSRDQRRGEQYF
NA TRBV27 CASSAPASGRNEQFF
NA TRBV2 CASGQQGIYGYTF
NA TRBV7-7 CASSRGTSVHSSYNEQFF
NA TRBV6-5 CASSYGTGLTDTQYF
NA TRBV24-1 CATSDTTAGELFF
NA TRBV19 CASTRSGTGGHRTQYF
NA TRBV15 CATSERRTGEETQYF
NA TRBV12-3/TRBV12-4 CASISRGNTEAFF
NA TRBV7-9 CASSPWGLAESYNEQFF
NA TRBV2 CASSDGDREKLFF
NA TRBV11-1 CASMPGTDYEQYF
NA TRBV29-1 CSVELSSGIREQYF
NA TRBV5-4 CASSLGLTGAEAFF
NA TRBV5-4 CASTGLSADTEAFF
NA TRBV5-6 CASSLGGSWNTEAFF
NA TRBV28 CASSPNYRTSPLHF
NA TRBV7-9 CASSLGTAGNTIYF
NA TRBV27 CASSLTRDRANYGYTF
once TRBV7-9 CASSPNIGANVLTF
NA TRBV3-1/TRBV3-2 CASSPSEGLATEAFF
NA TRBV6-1 CASSELAGPYGYTF
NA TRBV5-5 CASSLLTGGQPQHF
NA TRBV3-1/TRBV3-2 CASSQESPGRQTQETQYF
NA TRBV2 CASRGGRTDTQYF
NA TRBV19 CASSIVWPYEQYF
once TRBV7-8 CASSLAGGGETQYF
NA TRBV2 CASRFGRGQGQETQYF
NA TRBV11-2 CASSQGTGWGISSGNTIYF
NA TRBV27 CASSSGLITQYF
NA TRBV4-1 CASPPSPTGSEAFF
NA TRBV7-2 CASSFDGTSPEQFF
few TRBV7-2 CASSSAQGGNTGELFF
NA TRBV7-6 CASSLASGSGNTIYF
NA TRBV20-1 CSASRSLNTGELFF
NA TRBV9 CASSVRWENNEQFF
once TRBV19 CASSITGESYEQYF
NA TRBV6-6 CASSYYGTGAYEQFF
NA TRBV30 CAWSVRVASTDTQYF
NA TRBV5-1 CASSPRTSGSTYNEQFF
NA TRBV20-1 CSAFATEAFF
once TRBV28 CASSLPLGQGGGRPQHF
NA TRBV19 CASSISLAVNEQFF
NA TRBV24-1 CATGEDSGANVLTF